This entry lists 32 T cell receptor beta chains sequenced from one sample in a study of long-term antiretroviral therapy in people with HIV. A v3.0 immunoSEQ assay was performed at survey level. Sequencing used immunoSEQ multiplex PCR; TCRdb keeps in-frame clones, though not all of them. Here the sample spans roughly 28,000 clones, about 93% being singletons. Here the sequenced sample was unsorted PBMCs, taken 5 to 5.5 years after starting antiretroviral therapy. The receptors come from a woman in her thirties or forties with HIV.

The chain joins TRBV5-6 to TRBJ1-3, with 10 bases that match TRBD1. The junction had 4 bases not matched to a gene; V was cut back by 4 bases and J by 0 bases. The CDR3 is 16 residues long. Germline loops: CDR1 SGHDT, CDR2 YYEEEE. The CDR3 DNA is TGTGCCAGCAGCCCGGACAGGGGGGCCTCTGGAAACACCATATATTTT. As protein: CASSPDRGASGNTIYF.

CDR3 residues: CASCSWGQETQYF. The CDR3, as DNA: TGTGCCAGCTGTTCGTGGGGGCAAGAGACCCAGTACTTC. The genes are TRBV6-5 and TRBJ2-5; the D call may be TRBD1 or TRBD2 (5 bases each). Deletions cut 8 bases from V and 2 bases from J, with 12 bases between. CDR1 MNHEY and CDR2 SVGAGI come from the germline V gene. The CDR3 sequence is 13 residues long.

The chain employs TRBV7-8 and TRBJ1-5; possible D gene TRBD1, 6 bases. The CDR3 is made up of 13 amino acids. Trimming pared 3 bases from V and 5 bases from J, leaving 8 bases between. CDR1 is SGHVS and CDR2 is FQNEAQ in the germline V gene. In DNA form, the CDR3 reads TGTGCCAGCAGCTTCGGGGGCCATCAGCCCCAGCATTTT. It encodes CASSFGGHQPQHF.

The rearrangement uses TRBV7-6 and TRBJ2-1; D remains unclear. The CDR3 extends over 13 amino acids. CDR1 is SGHVS and CDR2 is FNYEAQ in the germline V gene. Trimming stripped 1 base from V and 0 bases from J, with 1 base between. Here the CDR3 DNA reads TGTGCCAGCAGCTTAGGCTCCTACAATGAGCAGTTCTTC. It codes for CASSLGSYNEQFF.

CDR3 DNA: TGCGCCAGCAGCCAAGACGAGTTAGGGAACTATGGCTACACCTTC. Encoded protein: CASSQDELGNYGYTF. The rearrangement links TRBV4-1 to TRBJ1-2; the D is unclear. Germline CDR1 MGHRA, CDR2 YSYEKL. This CDR3 is 15 amino acids long. Trimming left V 0 bases short and J 2 bases short, with 10 bases between.

The chain employs TRBV29-1 and TRBJ1-1; tentatively, D is TRBD1 (5 bases). The V and J ends lost 6 bases and 0 bases respectively, with 17 bases between them. CDR3 length equals 15 residues. Germline loops: CDR1 SQVTM, CDR2 ANQGSEA. The CDR3 DNA is TGCAGCGTGCCAAGGAGGGGAGGGTTGAACACTGAAGCTTTCTTT. Translation: CSVPRRGGLNTEAFF.

The rearrangement joins TRBV27 to TRBJ1-2, with D possibly being TRBD1 (6 bases). Germline-derived CDR1 and CDR2 are MNHEY and SMNVEV (reference sequence). Trimming took 5 bases from V and 5 from J, leaving 15 bases between them. This CDR3 comprises 14 residues. CDR3 region: CASSLSKTGYGYTF. The CDR3 DNA follows: TGTGCCAGCAGTCTTTCGAAGACAGGATATGGCTACACCTTC.

The chain carries TRBV7-2 and TRBJ2-1; no firm D call. Germline loops: CDR1 SGHTA, CDR2 FQGNSA. Trimming took off 5 bases at V and 5 bases at J, with 7 bases between the two ends. There are 12 residues in the CDR3. CDR3 sequence reads: CASSQRDNEQFF. CDR3 DNA sequence: TGTGCCAGCAGCCAAAGGGACAATGAGCAGTTCTTC. Combining the CDR3 with reference TRBV7-2 and TRBJ2-1 gives the whole variable domain GAGVSQSPSNKVTEKGKDVELRCDPISGHTALYWYRQSLGQGLEFLIYFQGNSAPDKSGLPSDRFSAERTGGSVSTLTIQRTQQEDSAVYLCASSQRDNEQFFGPGTRLTVL.

The rearrangement joins TRBV10-3 to TRBJ2-3; D is possibly TRBD1 or TRBD2 (6 bases each). There are 15 residues in the CDR3. Germline V CDR1 and CDR2: ENHRY, SYGVKD. The V gene lost 0 bases and the J gene lost 5 bases, with 12 bases spanning the gap. The CDR3 nucleotides read TGTGCCATCAGTGAGTCGGGAGGAGGGGGAGATACGCAGTATTTT. This encodes CAISESGGGGDTQYF.

This rearrangement joins TRBV4-1 to TRBJ2-7; 7 bases match TRBD1. The junction had 11 bases not matched to a gene; V was cut back by 6 bases and J by 6 bases. Germline CDR1 and CDR2: MGHRA and YSYEKL. The CDR3 length is 14 residues. CDR3 sequence (DNA): TGCGCCAGCAGTCCAACTATTGAGGGGGCCGAGCAGTACTTC. Residues: CASSPTIEGAEQYF.

The V call is TRBV5-6, the J call TRBJ1-1, with TRBD1 as a possible D gene (5 bases). Between the trimmed V and J ends, which lost 0 bases and 11 bases, there was a span of 14 bases. CDR1 is SGHDT and CDR2 is YYEEEE in the germline V gene. The CDR3 is 13 amino acids. The CDR3 DNA follows: TGTGCCAGCAGCTTGGCCGGGCCCGCAGGGGCTTTCTTT. This sequence encodes CASSLAGPAGAFF. Together with reference TRBV5-6 and TRBJ1-1, the CDR3 gives the full variable domain: DAGVTQSPTHLIKTRGQQVTLRCSPKSGHDTVSWYQQALGQGPQFIFQYYEEEERQRGNFPDRFSGHQFPNYSSELNVNALLLGDSALYLCASSLAGPAGAFFGQGTRLTVV.

The chain links TRBV29-1 to TRBJ1-1; 7 bases match TRBD1. The length of the CDR3 is 12 residues. With 4 bases clipped from V and 5 bases from J, the junction kept 4 bases outside the gene matches. Germline CDR1 and CDR2: SQVTM and ANQGSEA. CDR3: CSVVQGSTEAFF. In DNA, the CDR3 is TGCAGCGTTGTACAGGGGTCGACTGAAGCTTTCTTT.

The genes are TRBV4-3 and TRBJ1-3, with TRBD1 as a possible D gene (5 bases). V gave up 3 bases and J gave up 0 bases, with 9 bases separating them. Germline loops: CDR1 LGHNA, CDR2 YSLEER. The CDR3 is made up of 15 amino acids. CDR3 nucleotide sequence: TGCGCCAGCAGCCATCTGGGGCCCTCTGGAAACACCATATATTTT. Protein product: CASSHLGPSGNTIYF.

To note about this clone: One end of the junction does not line up with germline, which may come from a read error. The chain uses TRBV5-1 and TRBJ1-1; 11 positions agree with TRBD1. The CDR3 runs to 15 residues. Germline loops: CDR1 SGHRS, CDR2 YFSETQ. The CDR3 loop is CASNLGGQGATEAFF. The CDR3 DNA reads as TGCGCCAGCAACTTGGGTGGACAGGGGGCCACTGAAGCTTTCTTT.

The chain joins TRBV10-3 to TRBJ2-7; D is perhaps TRBD1 (6 bases). CDR1 and CDR2 from the germline V gene are ENHRY and SYGVKD. Trimming took 5 bases from V and 0 from J, leaving 8 bases between them. The CDR3 loop spans 13 amino acids. CDR3: CAISNRDSYEQYF. In DNA form, the CDR3 reads TGTGCCATCAGTAACAGGGACTCCTACGAGCAGTACTTC.

This clone appeared a single time. This rearrangement joins TRBV10-1 to TRBJ1-2; 7 bases fit TRBD1. CDR1 is WNHNN, CDR2 SYGVQD, per germline (reference sequence). This CDR3 is built from 15 residues. V was clipped by 0 bases and J by 8 bases; unmatched bases: 9. DNA for the CDR3: TGCGCCAGCAGTGAGTCGAACAGGGGAATCGGCGGCTACACCTTC. Translation: CASSESNRGIGGYTF.

CDR3 amino acids: CASSLLGTVSYEQYF. The CDR3 DNA sequence: TGTGCCAGCAGCTTACTCGGGACAGTCTCCTACGAGCAGTACTTC. The rearrangement joins TRBV11-3 to TRBJ2-7, with TRBD1 matching over 7 bases. The CDR3 extends over 15 amino acids. Unmatched junction bases numbered 4, after V lost 2 bases and J lost 0 bases. Germline V CDR1 and CDR2: SGHNT, YENEEA.

This clone came up a few times. This rearrangement joins TRBV6-6 to TRBJ2-7; TRBD2 matches at 10 bases. The germline CDR1 and CDR2 sequences are MNHNY and SVGAGI (reference sequence). The CDR3 has 15 residues. V was clipped by 5 bases and J by 3 bases; unmatched bases: 7. The CDR3 DNA reads as TGTGCCAGCAGTCCTAGCGGGAGCGGACTCTACGAGCAGTACTTC. Translating it yields CASSPSGSGLYEQYF.

This sequence joins TRBV27 and TRBJ1-4; 7 bases map to TRBD1. V lost 4 bases, J lost 8 bases, and 7 bases stayed unmatched. The germline CDR1 and CDR2 sequences are MNHEY and SMNVEV (reference sequence). The CDR3 covers 14 residues. The CDR3 sequence: CASSSTGFDEKLFF. CDR3 nucleotide sequence: TGTGCCAGCAGTTCGACAGGGTTTGACGAAAAACTGTTTTTT.

This clone was seen a single time. The V and J genes are TRBV5-4 and TRBJ1-1, with a possible D match to TRBD1 (6 bases). The ends were cut back, 3 bases at V and 5 bases at J, with 11 bases in the middle. Germline V gene lookup returns CDR1 SGHNT and CDR2 YYREEE (reference sequence). The length of the CDR3 is 13 residues. CDR3 region: CASSSQGNTEAFF. CDR3 nucleotide sequence: TGTGCCAGCAGCTCACAGGGAAATACTGAAGCTTTCTTT.

The chain links TRBV6-5 to TRBJ1-3; D unresolved. The V end lost 4 bases, the J end lost 3 bases, and 7 bases lay between the germline ends. The CDR3 has 13 amino acids. The V gene's germline CDR1 is MNHEY and CDR2 SVGAGI. The chain's CDR3 is CASSSHSGNTIYF. CDR3 nucleotide sequence: TGTGCCAGCAGTTCGCACAGTGGAAACACCATATATTTT.

The chain is built from TRBV6-5 and TRBJ1-1; no reliable D call. From germline, CDR1 is MNHEY and CDR2 SVGAGI. The ends were cut back, 0 bases at V and 8 bases at J, with 7 bases in the middle. This CDR3 is built from 12 residues. For the CDR3, the DNA is TGTGCCAGCAGTTACTCTGGGTCGGAAGCTTTCTTT. Translated: CASSYSGSEAFF.

The CDR3 sequence is CASSSTSGRASYEQFF. CDR3 bases: TGTGCCAGCAGCTCAACTAGCGGGAGGGCCTCATATGAGCAGTTCTTC. This rearrangement joins TRBV7-6 to TRBJ2-1, with 13 nucleotides matching TRBD2. Germline V gives CDR1 SGHVS, CDR2 FNYEAQ. Losses at the gene ends were 4 bases for V and 8 bases for J; bases not matched to a gene: 8. This CDR3 is 16 amino acids long.

In its sample, this clone is medium-sized (0.01 to 0.1%). The rearrangement links TRBV18 to TRBJ1-2, with 8 bases identical to TRBD1. The CDR3 loop spans 15 amino acids. Germline V gene data show CDR1 as KGHSH and CDR2 as LQKENI. V gave up 6 bases and J gave up 4 bases; unmatched junction bases: 10. CDR3 residues: CASSFMTGDTYGYTF. The CDR3 coding sequence is TGTGCCAGCTCGTTCATGACAGGGGACACCTATGGCTACACCTTC.

The chain recombines TRBV7-8 with TRBJ2-5; D unresolved. This CDR3 spans 13 amino acids. V gave up 1 base and J gave up 2 bases, with 5 bases separating them. CDR1 is SGHVS and CDR2 is FQNEAQ in the germline V gene. The CDR3 coding sequence is TGTGCCAGCAGCTTAGGACCGCAAGAGACCCAGTACTTC. Protein product: CASSLGPQETQYF. The whole variable domain, remainder taken from reference TRBV7-8 and TRBJ2-5, is GAGVSQSPRYKVAKRGQDVALRCDPISGHVSLFWYQQALGQGPEFLTYFQNEAQLDKSGLPSDRFFAERPEGSVSTLKIQRTQQEDSAVYLCASSLGPQETQYFGPGTRLLVL.

V is TRBV5-6 and J is TRBJ2-1, with D maybe TRBD2 (6 bases). CDR1 is SGHDT and CDR2 is YYEEEE in the germline V gene. Trimming left V 4 bases short and J 5 bases short, with 13 bases between. The CDR3 runs 14 residues. CDR3 region: CASSLGGADNEQFF. In DNA, the CDR3 is TGTGCCAGCAGCCTCGGAGGGGCCGACAATGAGCAGTTCTTC.

V usage is TRBV7-6 and J usage is TRBJ1-1; D may be TRBD1 (5 bases). The germline V gene encodes CDR1 SGHVS and CDR2 FNYEAQ. The CDR3 is 14 amino acids. Between the trimmed V and J ends, which lost 4 bases and 6 bases, there was a span of 15 bases. CDR3 sequence reads: CASSSRAGGPEAFF. The CDR3 DNA reads as TGTGCCAGCAGCTCGCGGGCCGGGGGTCCTGAAGCTTTCTTT.

V usage is TRBV4-1 and J usage is TRBJ2-3; 12 bases align to TRBD2. There are 16 residues in the CDR3. V was clipped by 6 bases and J by 3 bases; unmatched bases: 7. Germline loops: CDR1 MGHRA, CDR2 YSYEKL. Written as DNA, the CDR3 is TGCGCCAGCAGTCCAGTGACTAGCGGGGGAACAGATACGCAGTATTTT. Protein sequence: CASSPVTSGGTDTQYF.

This clone showed up just once. The chain has TRBV5-1 and TRBJ2-3, with TRBD2 identical over 7 bases. The CDR3 spans 14 residues. After removal of 9 bases from V and 4 bases from J, the junction contained 11 bases not matched to a gene. Germline lookup yields CDR1 SGHRS and CDR2 YFSETQ. CDR3 sequence: CATRLAEPSDTQYF. CDR3 nucleotides: TGCGCCACCCGTCTAGCGGAACCATCAGATACGCAGTATTTT.

This sequence joins TRBV4-3 and TRBJ2-3, with no clear D. The CDR3 length is 15 residues. From germline, CDR1 is LGHNA and CDR2 YSLEER. The V and J ends lost 0 bases and 2 bases respectively, with 9 bases between them. The CDR3 spells CASSQDRSSTDTQYF. The CDR3 DNA is TGCGCCAGCAGCCAAGACAGGAGCTCCACAGATACGCAGTATTTT.

The V call is TRBV11-2, the J call TRBJ2-5; D gene unclear. Trimming pared 5 bases from V and 0 bases from J, leaving 10 bases between. The CDR3 totals 14 residues. The germline gives CDR1 SGHAT, CDR2 FQNNGV. The CDR3 sequence: CASSRIGYQETQYF. The CDR3 coding sequence is TGTGCCAGCAGCCGGATCGGGTACCAAGAGACCCAGTACTTC.

The V call is TRBV7-9, the J call TRBJ2-1; the match to TRBD2 covers 13 bases. Germline CDR1 SEHNR, CDR2 FQNEAQ (reference sequence). The CDR3 spans 16 residues. V lost 8 bases to trimming and J lost 8 bases; unmatched junction nucleotides: 12. CDR3: CASGYGTSGMFDEQFF. The CDR3 DNA reads TGTGCCAGCGGATATGGGACTAGCGGGATGTTCGATGAGCAGTTCTTC.